This T cell receptor (beta chain) stems from a study of OX40 agonist ivuxolimab in advanced cancers. CDR3 size: 14 residues. Germline CDR1 reads SNHLY; CDR2 reads FYNNEI. The V end lost 2 bases, the J end lost 2 bases, and 9 bases lay between the germline ends. The assay was immunoSEQ multiplex PCR, and TCRdb's table has in-frame clones only and misses some. The table includes 50,000 to 75,000 clones, roughly 81% detected once. Patients had blood sampled at baseline and again on cycle 4 day 1 and cycle 7 day 1. This sequence was found in an adult with an advanced solid tumor such as melanoma, head and neck, liver or kidney cancer. Source: CD4+ or CD8+ T cells sorted from blood, taken in a trial of the OX40 agonist ivuxolimab. The chain links TRBV2 to TRBJ1-2; D might be TRBD1 (6 bases). CDR3 amino acids: CASSEIGGNYGYTF. The CDR3 region has the DNA TGTGCCAGCAGTGAAATAGGGGGGAACTATGGCTACACCTTC.